The next 22 T cell receptor beta chains were all read from a single sample in a study of shared clonotypes between healthy human individuals. The assay was immunoSEQ multiplex PCR, and TCRdb's table has in-frame clones only and misses some. Among 650,000 to 750,000 clones, roughly 70% were seen once, and the ten largest hold roughly 1.8%. Sequencing was carried out using memory CD4+ T cells sorted from blood. Regarding subset: CD45RA-negative fraction. The receptors come from a woman aged 30 to 39 in good health.

The chain carries TRBV28 and TRBJ2-5; TRBD1 is a possible D gene (5 bases). The CDR3 is 15 residues long. Germline V CDR1 and CDR2: MDHEN, SYDVKM. With 3 bases removed from V and 0 bases from J, the gap between germline ends came to 11 bases. The CDR3: CASSLRQNYQETQYF. The DNA of the CDR3 is TGTGCCAGCAGTTTGAGACAGAACTACCAAGAGACCCAGTACTTC.

This clone occurred a few times. The rearrangement links TRBV5-1 to TRBJ2-3; D is possibly TRBD1 or TRBD2 (5 bases each). CDR3 size: 15 residues. The germline V and J ends were trimmed by 4 bases and 1 base, with 13 bases remaining between them. Germline-derived CDR1 and CDR2 are SGHRS and YFSETQ. The CDR3 DNA reads TGCGCCAGCAGCCCTGGTGGGGGAGGCACAGATACGCAGTATTTT. This gives the protein CASSPGGGGTDTQYF.

This chain connects TRBV28 to TRBJ2-3; TRBD1 matches 11 bases. From germline, CDR1 is MDHEN and CDR2 SYDVKM. The V gene end was trimmed by 5 bases and the J gene end by 1 base; junction bases not matched to a gene: 2. The CDR3 loop spans 15 amino acids. CDR3 sequence: CASSGTGGGTDTQYF. The CDR3 DNA reads as TGTGCCAGCAGTGGGACAGGGGGGGGCACAGATACGCAGTATTTT.

Turning to this clone: The same CDR3 can be traced to other DNA sequences in this sample. The CDR3 loop is CASSISSGNTGELFF. The CDR3 nucleotides are TGTGCCAGTAGTATATCCAGCGGGAACACCGGGGAGCTGTTTTTT. V and J are TRBV19 and TRBJ2-2; a weak D match, TRBD2 (5 bases). Per germline, CDR1 LNHDA and CDR2 SQIVND (reference sequence). The CDR3 is 15 amino acids. Trimming shortened V by 2 bases and J by 1 base, and 8 bases separated the two germline ends.

V gene TRBV29-1 combines with J gene TRBJ2-1; TRBD2 might be the D (6 bases). CDR3 length equals 15 residues. Deletions cut 5 bases from V and 0 bases from J, with 14 bases between. From germline, CDR1 is SQVTM and CDR2 ANQGSEA. CDR3: CSVKATRGSYNEQFF. CDR3 DNA: TGCAGCGTTAAGGCGACTAGGGGCTCCTACAATGAGCAGTTCTTC.

Concerning this clone itself: The sample carries other DNA sequences with the same CDR3. For the CDR3, the DNA is TGTGCCAGCAGCCAAGACAGGGGGAATCAGCCCCAGCATTTT. This translates into CASSQDRGNQPQHF. The chain couples TRBV4-2 to TRBJ1-5; 7 bases agree with TRBD1. V lost 0 bases to trimming and J lost 4 bases; unmatched junction nucleotides: 0. There are 14 residues in the CDR3. Germline loops: CDR1 LGHNA, CDR2 YNFKEQ.

About this clone: The sample contains more than one DNA sequence encoding this CDR3. The V gene is TRBV6-5, the J gene TRBJ1-5; 7 nucleotides align to TRBD1. V trimming: 2 bases; J trimming: 6 bases; junction bases outside the gene matches: 4. Germline assignment: CDR1 MNHEY and CDR2 SVGAGI. The CDR3 is 14 residues long. This CDR3 is CASSYGGGGQPQHF. The CDR3 DNA reads as TGTGCCAGCAGTTACGGAGGGGGCGGTCAGCCCCAGCATTTT.

This clone showed up just once. The chain carries TRBV28 and TRBJ2-4, with 16 bases matching TRBD2. The ends lost 2 bases at V and 9 bases at J; junction bases unmatched: 7. Looked up from germline, CDR1 is MDHEN and CDR2 is SYDVKM. This CDR3 is built from 17 residues. The CDR3 reads CASSLPGTSGRAIIQYF. CDR3 in DNA: TGTGCCAGCAGTTTACCCGGGACTAGCGGGAGGGCTATCATTCAGTACTTC.

This clone was observed many times. This chain links TRBV19 with TRBJ1-3; 10 bases agree with TRBD1. CDR1 and CDR2 from the germline V gene are LNHDA and SQIVND (reference sequence). With V trimmed by 5 bases and J by 9 bases, 10 bases remained unmatched. The CDR3 runs to 15 residues. CDR3 nucleotide sequence: TGTGCCAGTAGTCCCATCGACAGGGACAGGGGCACCATATATTTT. Translation gives CASSPIDRDRGTIYF.

The V call is TRBV5-3, the J call TRBJ2-5; 14 bases are shared with TRBD2. TRBV5-3 carries the ORF label, with uncertain function. J was trimmed by 3 bases and V by 6 bases; bases with no gene match: 22. The length of the CDR3 is 21 residues. CDR3 DNA sequence: TGTGCCAGAAAGGGGGCAGGGCCGATTGCCGGGACTAGCGGGAGTAAAGAGACCCAGTACTTC. Amino acid sequence: CARKGAGPIAGTSGSKETQYF.

This clone was picked up one time. The V call is TRBV7-9, the J call TRBJ2-7; the match to TRBD2 covers 8 bases. CDR1 is SEHNR, CDR2 FQNEAQ, per germline (reference sequence). This CDR3 has 19 amino acids. Trimming cost V 2 bases and J 0 bases; bases outside gene matches: 15. The CDR3 nucleotides read TGTGCCAGCAGCTTATCAATTTCGGCGGGAGGACGTAGCTCCTACGAGCAGTACTTC. Encoded protein: CASSLSISAGGRSSYEQYF.

This sequence joins TRBV5-1 and TRBJ2-5; D call uncertain. The CDR3 totals 14 residues. V lost 4 bases, J lost 5 bases, and 15 bases lay in between. The germline CDR1 and CDR2 sequences are SGHRS and YFSETQ. The CDR3 protein is CASSPLPPPETQYF. DNA for the CDR3: TGCGCCAGCAGCCCGCTCCCACCCCCGGAGACCCAGTACTTC.

This chain joins TRBV6-1 and TRBJ1-5, with D maybe TRBD1 (6 bases). V dropped 8 bases and J dropped 6 bases, with 14 bases sitting between them. The CDR3 totals 13 residues. CDR1 is MNHNS and CDR2 is SASEGT in the germline V gene. The CDR3 spells CASGNRALQPQHF. The CDR3 DNA is TGTGCCAGCGGGAACAGGGCCCTTCAGCCCCAGCATTTT.

The chain recombines TRBV2 with TRBJ2-1; D perhaps matches TRBD2 (6 bases). Trimming took off 7 bases at V and 2 bases at J, with 21 bases between the two ends. This CDR3 region has 17 residues. Germline-derived CDR1 and CDR2 are SNHLY and FYNNEI. This CDR3 reads CASNEWGGINPYNEQFF. The CDR3, as DNA: TGTGCCAGCAACGAATGGGGCGGGATTAACCCCTACAATGAGCAGTTCTTC.

This clone has more than one count but fewer than ten. The same CDR3 can be traced to other DNA sequences in this sample. CDR3 sequence (DNA): TGTGCCAGCAGCTTAGAGGCTCTGAGCAATCAGCCCCAGCATTTT. Protein sequence: CASSLEALSNQPQHF. The V call is TRBV7-2, the J call TRBJ1-5; D call uncertain. The germline CDR1 and CDR2 sequences are SGHTA and FQGNSA. The V gene lost 1 base and the J gene lost 1 base, with 8 bases spanning the gap. This CDR3 region has 15 residues.

The chain is built from TRBV6-1 and TRBJ1-1; 7 bases line up with TRBD1. The CDR3 spans 15 residues. Per the germline V gene, CDR1 is MNHNS and CDR2 is SASEGT. The V segment lost 3 bases and the J segment 0 bases; nucleotides outside the gene matches: 4. CDR3 DNA: TGTGCCAGCAGTGAGGGACAGCCATTGAACACTGAAGCTTTCTTT. Its translation is CASSEGQPLNTEAFF.

CDR3 DNA sequence: TGTGCCAGCAGCCCAGAGACAGGTCTACCTGGAAACACCATATATTTT. It codes for CASSPETGLPGNTIYF. This chain links TRBV14 with TRBJ1-3; TRBD1 is a possible D gene (6 bases). The length of the CDR3 is 16 residues. Looked up from germline, CDR1 is SGHDN and CDR2 is FVKESK. Trimming removed 4 bases at V and 2 bases at J, with 15 bases between.

V is TRBV5-1 and J is TRBJ2-3; D ambiguous. The CDR3 runs to 14 residues. Per germline, CDR1 SGHRS and CDR2 YFSETQ. V was pared by 0 bases and J by 5 bases, with 10 bases between. The CDR3 DNA reads as TGCGCCAGCAGCTTGGGGTGGCCCGGAGATACGCAGTATTTT. It codes for CASSLGWPGDTQYF.

This clone was detected a few times. J is TRBJ2-7 and V is TRBV5-1; 8 positions match TRBD2. CDR1 is SGHRS, CDR2 YFSETQ, per germline. V gave up 0 bases and J gave up 1 base; unmatched junction bases: 6. This CDR3 region has 16 residues. The CDR3 DNA sequence: TGCGCCAGCAGCTTGGTTGGCGGGAGGCCTTCCTACGAGCAGTACTTC. Its protein is CASSLVGGRPSYEQYF.

V gene TRBV11-2 combines with J gene TRBJ1-4; no firm D call. Between the trimmed V and J ends, which lost 5 bases and 5 bases, there was a span of 12 bases. Germline V gives CDR1 SGHAT, CDR2 FQNNGV. There are 14 residues in the CDR3. CDR3 sequence: CASSLLTRNEKLFF. The CDR3 DNA reads TGTGCCAGCAGCCTATTGACGAGGAATGAAAAACTGTTTTTT.

The chain couples TRBV11-2 to TRBJ1-1; no clear D gene. The V end lost 5 bases, the J end lost 4 bases, and 14 bases lay between the germline ends. CDR3 length equals 14 residues. Germline V gene lookup returns CDR1 SGHAT and CDR2 FQNNGV. The CDR3 DNA reads TGTGCCAGCAGCCCTACACGTGGGCTCACTGAAGCTTTCTTT. It specifies CASSPTRGLTEAFF.

The gene calls are TRBV7-6 and TRBJ2-2; D is possibly TRBD1 (5 bases). The CDR3 is 12 residues long. With 9 bases removed from V and 4 bases from J, the gap between germline ends came to 9 bases. In germline, CDR1 is SGHVS, CDR2 FNYEAQ. CDR3 loop: CASQRGTGELFF. In DNA form, the CDR3 reads TGTGCCAGTCAAAGGGGCACCGGGGAGCTGTTTTTT.